Presented here are 5 T cell receptor beta chains from one specimen sequenced in a study of T cell repertoires in cytomegalovirus infection. These receptors are not linked to any known antigen. TCRdb re-called the reads with MiXCR, one entry per CDR3 protein. The sample lists hundreds of thousands of distinct CDR3 sequences; around a third were seen once. The input for sequencing was cultured CD8+ T cells from PBMCs, taken from culture after CMV antigen stimulation. All receptors come from a human donor in good health (CMV status not recorded). Some clones in this sample may be carry-over from other donors' samples.

The chain combines TRBV2 with TRBJ2-2, with 7 bases aligning to TRBD1. Germline CDR1 reads SNHLY; CDR2 reads FYNNEI. The CDR3 length is 13 residues. V shed 8 bases, J shed 3 bases, and the junction held 3 bases outside the gene matches. This chain's CDR3 is CASRGQYTGELFF. In DNA form, the CDR3 reads TGTGCCAGCCGGGGACAGTACACCGGGGAGCTGTTTTTT.

This sequence joins TRBV9 and TRBJ1-2, with unresolved D. There are 12 residues in the CDR3. Germline lookup yields CDR1 SGDLS and CDR2 YYNGEE. V was shortened by 4 bases and J by 8 bases, with 12 bases between the two germline ends. CDR3 sequence: CASSTRAKGYTF. Here the CDR3 DNA reads TGTGCCAGCAGCACTCGGGCCAAAGGCTACACCTTC.

The chain uses TRBV2 and TRBJ1-2, with D perhaps TRBD1 (6 bases). V lost 2 bases and J lost 14, with 27 bases in between. The CDR3 extends over 16 amino acids. Looked up from germline, CDR1 is SNHLY and CDR2 is FYNNEI. The DNA for the CDR3 is TGTGCCAGCAGTGAACAAGGCAAGGGGGGGGTGAGAATCTATACCTTC. Its protein is CASSEQGKGGVRIYTF.

This rearrangement joins TRBV11-2 to TRBJ2-3, with 15 bases fitting TRBD2. Germline loops: CDR1 SGHAT, CDR2 FQNNGV. The trim removed 7 bases at V and 5 bases at J, leaving 7 bases unmatched. CDR3 size: 16 residues. CDR3 loop: CASKPGLAGGLDTQYF. DNA for the CDR3: TGTGCCAGCAAACCCGGACTAGCGGGGGGGCTAGATACGCAGTATTTT. The entire variable domain, with the rest obtained from reference TRBV11-2 and TRBJ2-3, is as follows: EAGVAQSPRYKIIEKRQSVAFWCNPISGHATLYWYQQILGQGPKLLIQFQNNGVVDDSQLPKDRFSAERLKGVDSTLKIQPAKLEDSAVYLCASKPGLAGGLDTQYFGPGTRLTVL.

This chain connects TRBV7-4 to TRBJ2-7, with D maybe TRBD1 (5 bases). Looked up from germline, CDR1 is SGHVT and CDR2 is SQSDAQ. V was cut by 6 bases and J by 3 bases, with 21 bases left in between. The CDR3 loop spans 16 amino acids. Written as DNA, the CDR3 is TGTGCCAGCAGATCGACAGACCCCGGGCTAGTCTACGAGCAGTACTTC. Amino acid sequence: CASRSTDPGLVYEQYF.